Here is one T cell receptor (beta chain) with its context. Its antigen is not known. The entry originates in a study of CD8 T cells in ankylosing spondylitis. Quantitative 5'-RACE with molecular barcodes generated TCR beta libraries. From the 5' RACE reads, TCRdb called clonotypes with MiXCR, one entry per CDR3 protein. Among some 85,000 distinct CDR3 sequences listed, about 9% were seen once. Notes on the study in general: In the blood and synovial fluid of reactive arthritis, some motif variants had been previously reported. Disease-associated clones were CD8+ and fairly uncommon in peripheral blood. The study identified a TCR beta motif of eight highly homologous variants that appeared characteristic of ankylosing spondylitis blood.

The TCR comes from a male donor with ankylosing spondylitis. Source material: blood, either unsorted or a sorted T cell fraction (not recorded which).

The CDR3 DNA follows: TGTGCCAGCAGTGAAGGGCCATCCAGGGGGCTAAACGAGCAGTACGTC. Its translation is CASSEGPSRGLNEQYV. The chain combines TRBV6-1 with TRBJ2-7; 8 bases match TRBD1. This CDR3 region has 16 residues. Germline trimming cut 1 base from V and 5 bases from J; bases unmatched to any gene: 10. Germline V CDR1 and CDR2: MNHNS, SASEGT.